This T cell receptor (beta chain) was sequenced during a study of CD8 T cells in Susac syndrome. Across the study: Patients with Susac syndrome were therapy-naive, on corticosteroids, or on intravenous immunoglobulin alone at blood draw. General study points: In its TCR sequencing and HLA analysis, the study acknowledged that the number of individuals was relatively small. In Susac patients, clonal expansion was not detected in CD4+ cells.

About this clonotype: Its antigen is unknown.

TEMRA cells underwent FACS enrichment and CD8+ and CD4+ T cells underwent negative isolation. The germline V gene has CDR1 ENHRY and CDR2 SYGVKD. CDR3 length equals 15 residues. J gave up 0 bases and V 8 bases, and 1 base lay outside the gene matches. Reverse transcription of about 0.5 to 1 ug RNA used random hexamers. TCRdb re-analysed the immunoSEQ multiplex PCR reads in MiXCR, keeping a single row per CDR3 protein. In the table there are fewer than 200,000 distinct CDR3 sequences, roughly nine tenths of which are singletons. The source material was CD4+ T cells from PBMCs. The TCR comes from a human donor with Susac syndrome. The rearrangement joins TRBV10-3 to TRBJ2-2; 12 nucleotides agree with TRBD1. In DNA form, the CDR3 reads TGTGCCATCGGGACAGGGGGCCCGAACACCGGGGAGCTGTTTTTT. The encoded protein is CAIGTGGPNTGELFF.